This note documents a single T cell receptor (beta chain) sequence. Its cognate antigen is unknown. The entry originates in a study of vaccination effects on CD4 cells after COVID-19. Prior to sequencing, the ViraFEST assay stimulated PBMC with viral peptide pools, which expanded the antigen-specific CD4+ T cells. CD4+ T cell isolation took place after 10 days of culture. Previously uninfected by SARS-CoV-2, the vaccine recipients also showed negative nucleocapsid antibodies. The length of the CDR3 is 16 residues. Germline V gene lookup returns CDR1 KGHDR and CDR2 SFDVKD. Trimming removed 4 bases at V and 0 bases at J, with 13 bases between. Here immunoSEQ multiplex PCR was the method, and the copy in TCRdb shows in-frame clones only, minus some. This sample has 65,000 to 90,000 clones, with approximately 74% found just once.

This specimen was CD4+ T cells from PBMCs cultured with HCoV-NL63 spike peptides, taken before COVID-19 vaccination. The chain links TRBV24-1 to TRBJ2-3; no reliable D call. The TCR originated in a human donor who received a COVID-19 vaccine. This CDR3 reads CATSDVLKGSTDTQYF. The CDR3 DNA reads as TGTGCCACCAGTGACGTTCTTAAGGGAAGCACAGATACGCAGTATTTT.